This TCR beta chain was observed in a study of blood T cell repertoires in COVID-19. Across the study: Material from acute and convalescent COVID-19 was sourced from the United States, Italy and Spain. T cells, B-cell-depleted T cells, or PBMCs provided the cDNA or gDNA that served as material.

Per the study methods: Reference gene primer amplification gave nucleated cell count estimates. The protocol was immunoSEQ multiplex PCR, while the TCRdb copy is restricted to in-frame clones and leaves out a portion. The V and J calls and clone size are taken from that table; D and trimming were inferred from the DNA. Found here are around 200,000 clones, 65% to 85% of them singletons; the top ten hold roughly a tenth. Points on this clone: The identical CDR3 is also encoded by other nucleotide sequences in the sample.

Germline lookup yields CDR1 LNHDA and CDR2 SQIVND (reference sequence). The CDR3 runs to 11 residues. Trimming cost V 3 bases and J 7 bases, with 7 bases left between them. Material for sequencing was peripheral blood. This receptor was identified in an elderly woman with acute or convalescent COVID-19. The chain links TRBV19 to TRBJ2-7, with a weak D call TRBD2 (6 bases). CDR3 region: CASSIAGEQYF. The CDR3 DNA sequence: TGTGCCAGTAGTATTGCGGGGGAGCAGTACTTC. The whole variable domain, filled in from reference TRBV19 and TRBJ2-7, reads DGGITQSPKYLFRKEGQNVTLSCEQNLNHDAMYWYRQDPGQGLRLIYYSQIVNDFQKGDIAEGYSVSREKKESFPLTVTSAQKNPTAFYLCASSIAGEQYFGPGTRLTVT.